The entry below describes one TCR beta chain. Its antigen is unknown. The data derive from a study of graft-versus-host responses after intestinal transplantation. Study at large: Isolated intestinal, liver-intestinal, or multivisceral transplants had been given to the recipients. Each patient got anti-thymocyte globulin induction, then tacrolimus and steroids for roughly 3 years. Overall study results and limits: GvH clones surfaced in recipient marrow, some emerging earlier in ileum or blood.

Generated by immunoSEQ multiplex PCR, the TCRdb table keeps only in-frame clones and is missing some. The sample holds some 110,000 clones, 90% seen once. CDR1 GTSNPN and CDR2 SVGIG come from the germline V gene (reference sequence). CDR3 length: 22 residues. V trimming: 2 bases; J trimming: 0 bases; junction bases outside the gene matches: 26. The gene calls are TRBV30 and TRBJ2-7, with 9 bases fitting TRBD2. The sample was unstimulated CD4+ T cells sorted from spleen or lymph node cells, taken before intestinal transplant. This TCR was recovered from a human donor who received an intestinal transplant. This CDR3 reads CAWSFRALGGRAPRASSYEQYF. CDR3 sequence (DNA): TGTGCCTGGAGTTTTCGGGCCCTTGGCGGGAGGGCCCCACGTGCGAGCTCCTACGAGCAGTACTTC. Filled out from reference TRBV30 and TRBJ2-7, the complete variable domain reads SQTIHQWPATLVQPVGSPLSLECTVEGTSNPNLYWYRQAAGRGLQLLFYSVGIGQISSEVPQNLSASRPQDRQFILSSKKLLLSDSGFYLCAWSFRALGGRAPRASSYEQYFGPGTRLTVT.